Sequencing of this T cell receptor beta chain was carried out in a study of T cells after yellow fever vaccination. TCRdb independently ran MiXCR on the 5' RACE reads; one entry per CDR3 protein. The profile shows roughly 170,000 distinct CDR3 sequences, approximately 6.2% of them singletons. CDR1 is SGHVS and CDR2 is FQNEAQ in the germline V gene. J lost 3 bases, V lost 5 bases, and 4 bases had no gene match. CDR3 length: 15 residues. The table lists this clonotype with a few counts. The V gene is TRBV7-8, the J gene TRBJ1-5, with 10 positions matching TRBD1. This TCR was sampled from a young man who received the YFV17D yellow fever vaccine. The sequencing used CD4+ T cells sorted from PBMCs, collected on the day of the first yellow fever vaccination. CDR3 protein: CASSGGTGDNQPQHF. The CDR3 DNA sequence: TGTGCCAGCAGCGGTGGGACAGGGGACAATCAGCCCCAGCATTTT.